Reported below is one T cell receptor beta chain. Per the germline V gene, CDR1 is MGHRA and CDR2 is YSYEKL. This CDR3 has 15 amino acids. The V gene lost 4 bases and the J gene lost 0 bases, with 9 bases spanning the gap. Authors' methods: Amplified reference gene primers provided the basis for estimating nucleated cell counts. Produced via immunoSEQ multiplex PCR; TCRdb's table is partial and in-frame only. The D gene and trimming were derived from the DNA, and the V and J assignments and clone size from that table. In the table there are around 300,000 clones, roughly 86% of which are singletons. This entry is derived from a study of blood T cell repertoires in COVID-19. Overall study context: Specimens from acute and convalescent COVID-19 originated in the United States, Italy and Spain. In each case, the material was cDNA or gDNA derived from T cells, B-cell-depleted T cells, or PBMCs.

This sequence joins TRBV4-1 and TRBJ1-4; D remains ambiguous. The TCR was taken from a man between 18 and 29 years old with active or convalescent COVID-19. Specimen: peripheral blood. The CDR3 DNA reads TGCGCCAGCAGCCGAGCGCCGGCAACTAATGAAAAACTGTTTTTT. Translating gives CASSRAPATNEKLFF.